The 28 T cell receptor beta chains below were found in one sample sequenced in a study of human T cells and chemical hapten exposure. TCRdb reanalysed the RACE reads using MiXCR and keeps one entry per CDR3 protein. Of tens of thousands of distinct CDR3 sequences listed, roughly 9.6% are singletons. Time point described: patch test 2, 6 weeks after DPC sensitization. Treatment meaning: therapeutic diphenylcyclopropenone sensitization with weekly scalp DPC. The specimen was whole blood, collected in connection with sensitization to the hapten diphenylcyclopropenone (DPC). The receptors shown here come from a man aged 35 to 55 with alopecia areata. Some clones in this sample may be carry-over from other donors' samples.

V gene TRBV4-3 combines with J gene TRBJ2-2; D is unclear. The CDR3 has 14 amino acids. Trimming shortened V by 0 bases and J by 6 bases, and 8 bases separated the two germline ends. CDR1 and CDR2 (germline): LGHNA, YSLEER. This CDR3 is CASSQDNQAGELFF. DNA for the CDR3: TGCGCCAGCAGCCAAGATAACCAGGCCGGGGAGCTGTTTTTT.

This clonotype was seen a few times. The chain couples TRBV27 to TRBJ2-2, with D hard to call. With 3 bases removed from V and 6 bases from J, the gap between germline ends came to 5 bases. CDR1 and CDR2 (germline): MNHEY, SMNVEV (reference sequence). The CDR3 consists of 12 residues. CDR3 residues: CASSFAAGELFF. The CDR3 bases are TGTGCCAGCAGTTTTGCGGCCGGGGAGCTGTTTTTT.

This clonotype occurred a few times. This rearrangement joins TRBV24-1 to TRBJ2-1; no firm D call. The CDR3 extends over 12 amino acids. V was pared by 7 bases and J by 4 bases, with 7 bases between. CDR1 and CDR2 from the germline V gene are KGHDR and SFDVKD. The CDR3 bases are TGTGCCACCAGCGACATGTACAATGAGCAGTTCTTC. It codes for CATSDMYNEQFF.

The V and J genes are TRBV5-1 and TRBJ2-1; 9 bases fit TRBD2. V lost 7 bases, J lost 2 bases, and 10 bases stayed unmatched. This CDR3 region has 16 residues. Germline V gene sequence: CDR1 SGHRS, CDR2 YFSETQ. The DNA for the CDR3 is TGCGCCAGCGTGGGCCTAGCGGGATCAACCTACAATGAGCAGTTCTTC. Translating gives CASVGLAGSTYNEQFF.

This clonotype was seen only a few times. The genes are TRBV11-2 and TRBJ1-1; D call uncertain. Per germline, CDR1 SGHAT and CDR2 FQNNGV. V was cut by 2 bases and J by 8 bases, with 12 bases left in between. The CDR3 has 13 amino acids. CDR3 amino acids: CASSLHGQHEAFF. The CDR3 DNA sequence: TGTGCCAGCAGCTTACATGGGCAGCACGAAGCTTTCTTT.

This clonotype has just a few counts. V gene TRBV6-2 or TRBV6-3 combines with J gene TRBJ2-1; 9 positions match TRBD2. The trim removed 11 bases at V and 4 bases at J, leaving 9 bases unmatched. Germline assignment: CDR1 MNHEY and CDR2 SVGEGT. This CDR3 is 14 amino acids long. The chain's CDR3 is CAAKQREVYNEQFF. CDR3 in DNA: TGTGCCGCCAAACAGCGGGAGGTTTACAATGAGCAGTTCTTC.

This sequence joins TRBV11-2 and TRBJ1-1, with TRBD1 identical over 7 bases. The CDR3 has 13 amino acids. Germline V gives CDR1 SGHAT, CDR2 FQNNGV. Trimming at V came to 5 bases and at J to 3 bases, leaving 3 bases not matched to a gene. CDR3 sequence reads: CASSGTVYTEAFF. CDR3 bases: TGTGCCAGCAGCGGGACAGTATACACTGAAGCTTTCTTT.

This clonotype was found a few times. The chain recombines TRBV4-3 with TRBJ2-2; 7 positions match TRBD2. The junction had 10 bases not matched to a gene; V was cut back by 4 bases and J by 5 bases. The CDR3 loop spans 16 amino acids. CDR1 and CDR2 from the germline V gene are LGHNA and YSLEER. This CDR3 is CASSPEGGRLTGELFF. The CDR3 bases are TGCGCCAGCAGCCCAGAGGGAGGGCGTTTGACCGGGGAGCTGTTTTTT.

The genes are TRBV12-3 or TRBV12-4 and TRBJ2-1, with 7 bases that match TRBD2. This CDR3 has 16 amino acids. Trimming at V came to 5 bases and at J to 8 bases, leaving 15 bases not matched to a gene. The CDR3 reads CASSPSGVTGSDEQFF. In nucleotides, the CDR3 is TGTGCCAGCAGTCCAAGCGGGGTGACGGGATCCGATGAGCAGTTCTTC.

This clonotype has only a few counts. V and J are TRBV5-1 and TRBJ2-5, with D perhaps given as TRBD1 or TRBD2 (6 bases each). CDR1 and CDR2 (germline): SGHRS, YFSETQ. The CDR3 extends over 16 amino acids. Between the trimmed V and J ends, which lost 5 bases and 1 base, there was a span of 18 bases. CDR3 DNA: TGCGCCAGCAGGTTTGGGGGCGCGGGACTCCAAGAGACCCAGTACTTC. Translating gives CASRFGGAGLQETQYF. Supplemented by reference TRBV5-1 and TRBJ2-5, the full variable domain reads KAGVTQTPRYLIKTRGQQVTLSCSPISGHRSVSWYQQTPGQGLQFLFEYFSETQRNKGNFPGRFSGRQFSNSRSEMNVSTLELGDSALYLCASRFGGAGLQETQYFGPGTRLLVL.

A few counts support this clonotype. The chain uses TRBV27 and TRBJ1-4; a possible D gene is TRBD1 (5 bases). This CDR3 has 15 amino acids. V dropped 4 bases and J dropped 7 bases, with 16 bases sitting between them. The germline V gene encodes CDR1 MNHEY and CDR2 SMNVEV (reference sequence). The DNA of the CDR3 is TGTGCCAGCAGTTCTCGACAGCTCCTTAGTGAAAAACTGTTTTTT. Amino acids: CASSSRQLLSEKLFF.

This sequence joins TRBV20-1 and TRBJ2-2; TRBD2 aligns across 7 bases. Germline-derived CDR1 and CDR2 are DFQATT and SNEGSKA (reference sequence). Trimming took 3 bases from V and 7 from J; bases not matched to a gene: 2. This CDR3 is built from 12 residues. CDR3 sequence: CSARRGSGELFF. The CDR3 DNA follows: TGCAGTGCTAGGCGCGGGAGCGGGGAGCTGTTTTTT.

This clonotype has more than one count but fewer than ten. The rearrangement links TRBV4-1 to TRBJ1-1, with D hard to call. Germline V CDR1 and CDR2: MGHRA, YSYEKL. CDR3 length equals 15 residues. V lost 0 bases, J lost 2 bases, and 10 bases lay in between. DNA of the CDR3: TGCGCCAGCAGCCAAGAAAACATTCCCAACACTGAAGCTTTCTTT. Translated: CASSQENIPNTEAFF.

This chain uses TRBV11-2 with TRBJ2-7, with D tentatively TRBD2 (6 bases). The V gene's germline CDR1 is SGHAT and CDR2 FQNNGV. The CDR3 has 15 residues. With 0 bases removed from V and 2 bases from J, the gap between germline ends came to 11 bases. CDR3 residues: CASSLDMGGTYEQYV. The CDR3 region has the DNA TGTGCCAGCAGCTTAGATATGGGCGGGACCTACGAGCAGTACGTC.

At least ten counts were recorded for this clonotype. The chain joins TRBV5-1 to TRBJ1-1; no reliable D call. The CDR3 sequence is 13 residues long. Trimming removed 0 bases from V and 1 base from J, with 4 bases in between. Germline V gene lookup returns CDR1 SGHRS and CDR2 YFSETQ. The CDR3 DNA follows: TGCGCCAGCAGCTTGGTCGCGAACACTGAAGCTTTCTTT. This codes for CASSLVANTEAFF.

The V call is TRBV19, the J call TRBJ2-7; 11 positions agree with TRBD2. Per the germline V gene, CDR1 is LNHDA and CDR2 is SQIVND (reference sequence). The CDR3 sequence is 16 residues long. Unmatched junction bases numbered 7, after V lost 4 bases and J lost 2 bases. CDR3 sequence reads: CASSRGGTSGAYEQYF. CDR3 nucleotide sequence: TGTGCCAGTAGTAGAGGCGGGACTAGCGGCGCCTACGAGCAGTACTTC.

This clonotype was picked up many times. This chain uses TRBV7-9 with TRBJ1-2; no definite D call. The CDR3 covers 15 residues. The V and J ends lost 5 bases and 5 bases respectively, with 18 bases between them. Germline loops: CDR1 SEHNR, CDR2 FQNEAQ (reference sequence). The CDR3 region has the DNA TGTGCCAGCAGCCGCGGACGGCCAGGATATTATGGCTACACCTTC. The encoded protein is CASSRGRPGYYGYTF.

The chain has TRBV4-2 and TRBJ2-3, with 7 positions matching TRBD2. The CDR3 totals 16 residues. CDR1 and CDR2 (germline): LGHNA, YNFKEQ. V shed 1 base and J 5 bases; nucleotides not matched to a gene: 9. The CDR3 reads CASSQVEGGPGDTQYF. The CDR3 nucleotides read TGTGCCAGCAGCCAAGTCGAGGGAGGGCCAGGAGATACGCAGTATTTT.

The gene calls are TRBV27 and TRBJ1-1; D might be TRBD1 (6 bases). Looked up from germline, CDR1 is MNHEY and CDR2 is SMNVEV (reference sequence). Trimming shortened V by 4 bases and J by 3 bases, and 18 bases separated the two germline ends. The CDR3 sequence is 16 residues long. The CDR3 region is CASSSQSDRTDTEAFF. The CDR3 region has the DNA TGTGCCAGCAGTTCCCAATCCGACAGGACTGACACTGAAGCTTTCTTT.

The chain has TRBV20-1 and TRBJ1-4; unclear D gene. V gave up 0 bases and J gave up 6 bases, with 5 bases separating them. The length of the CDR3 is 12 residues. Germline V gene lookup returns CDR1 DFQATT and CDR2 SNEGSKA (reference sequence). CDR3 bases: TGCAGTGCTAGAGATAAAGATGAAAAACTGTTTTTT. It translates to CSARDKDEKLFF.

This clonotype was seen a handful of times. The chain uses TRBV5-5 and TRBJ1-1; the match to TRBD1 covers 7 bases. The CDR3 has 13 amino acids. The trim removed 4 bases at V and 6 bases at J, leaving 6 bases unmatched. CDR1 and CDR2 (germline): SGHKS, YYEKEE (reference sequence). The CDR3 nucleotides are TGTGCCAGCAGCACGATCCAGGGGGCTGAAGCTTTCTTT. Its protein product is CASSTIQGAEAFF.

This clonotype appeared a few times. The chain carries TRBV6-6 and TRBJ2-7; D uncertain. Germline V gene lookup returns CDR1 MNHNY and CDR2 SVGAGI (reference sequence). V was clipped by 7 bases and J by 0 bases, with 16 bases between them. The CDR3 runs 15 residues. The CDR3: CASKLLAANSYEQYF. CDR3 in DNA: TGTGCCAGCAAATTACTCGCGGCCAACTCCTACGAGCAGTACTTC.

The V gene is TRBV7-2, the J gene TRBJ2-7; either TRBD1 or TRBD2 may fit D (5 bases each). Germline CDR1 and CDR2: SGHTA and FQGNSA. The V end was cut by 3 bases, the J end by 1 base, with 10 bases between. CDR3 length: 14 residues. The CDR3 region is CASSFQGGSYEQYV. The CDR3 coding sequence is TGTGCCAGCAGCTTCCAGGGCGGGTCCTACGAGCAGTACGTC.

This clonotype was picked up a small number of times. This rearrangement joins TRBV3-1 to TRBJ1-1; TRBD1 might be the D (6 bases). The CDR3 is made up of 12 amino acids. The germline CDR1 and CDR2 sequences are LGHDT and YNNKEL (reference sequence). Trimming took 3 bases from V and 8 from J, leaving 10 bases between them. CDR3 nucleotide sequence: TGTGCCAGCAGCCAGGGGGCGAGAGAAGCTTTCTTT. Translation: CASSQGAREAFF. The complete variable domain, with remaining parts taken from reference TRBV3-1 and TRBJ1-1, reads DTAVSQTPKYLVTQMGNDKSIKCEQNLGHDTMYWYKQDSKKFLKIMFSYNNKELIINETVPNRFSPKSPDKAHLNLHINSLELGDSAVYFCASSQGAREAFFGQGTRLTVV.

The V gene is TRBV29-1, the J gene TRBJ1-4; D might be TRBD1 (6 bases). The CDR3 has 14 residues. Trimming pared 5 bases from V and 8 bases from J, leaving 18 bases between. In germline, CDR1 is SQVTM, CDR2 ANQGSEA. The CDR3 coding sequence is TGCAGCGTTAGAAAGGCAGGGGCGCGAGAAAAACTGTTTTTT. Amino acid sequence: CSVRKAGAREKLFF.

This clonotype was detected ten times or more. The J gene is TRBJ1-6, the V gene TRBV6-1; D gene ambiguous. The V end lost 1 base, the J end lost 0 bases, and 7 bases lay between the germline ends. CDR1 and CDR2 from the germline V gene are MNHNS and SASEGT. The CDR3 is 16 residues long. CDR3 DNA: TGTGCCAGCAGTGAAGGTGGCTACTCCTATAATTCACCCCTCCACTTT. Encoded protein: CASSEGGYSYNSPLHF.

In this sample, this clonotype turned up a few times. The CDR3 DNA sequence: TGTGCCAGTAGGGTAGGGAGGACACCTAGCAATCAGCCCCAGCATTTT. Amino acids: CASRVGRTPSNQPQHF. The rearrangement links TRBV19 to TRBJ1-5; weak D call: TRBD1 (5 bases). V was shortened by 6 bases and J by 0 bases, with 15 bases between the two germline ends. Per the germline V gene, CDR1 is LNHDA and CDR2 is SQIVND (reference sequence). This CDR3 spans 16 amino acids. Filled out from reference TRBV19 and TRBJ1-5, the complete variable domain reads DGGITQSPKYLFRKEGQNVTLSCEQNLNHDAMYWYRQDPGQGLRLIYYSQIVNDFQKGDIAEGYSVSREKKESFPLTVTSAQKNPTAFYLCASRVGRTPSNQPQHFGDGTRLSIL.

This clonotype was detected ten times or more. The J gene is TRBJ1-2, the V gene TRBV12-3 or TRBV12-4; 9 bases are a match to TRBD1. V was clipped by 6 bases and J by 8 bases; unmatched bases: 13. The CDR3 totals 15 residues. CDR3 nucleotide sequence: TGTGCCAGCAGCTTGGGACAGGGAAGGGGAAACGGCTACACCTTC. Residues: CASSLGQGRGNGYTF.